This TCR beta chain was sequenced for a study of T cells in localized non-small cell lung cancer. The study, taken as a whole, reports: Adjacent lung held a median approximately 57 of the top 100 tumor clones.

Profiling relied on immunoSEQ multiplex PCR, and the TCRdb table lists in-frame clones only, not all of them. The sample lists tens of thousands of clones, around 93% seen once, with over 3.5% in the top ten. The length of the CDR3 is 18 residues. Germline V gene lookup returns CDR1 MNHEY and CDR2 SMNVEV (reference sequence). Trimming cost V 8 bases and J 0 bases, with 20 bases left between them. The sample holds a few counts of this clone. Antigen: not known. The sequence was collected from a female donor at least 60 years old with stage II squamous cell lung carcinoma. The sequences come from peripheral blood, collected before any cancer treatment. The chain recombines TRBV27 with TRBJ2-6, with D possibly TRBD1 on 5 matching bases. Here the CDR3 DNA reads TGTGCCAGCGGGGAATTGACAGAATTCAACTCTGGGGCCAACGTCCTGACTTTC. Translating gives CASGELTEFNSGANVLTF.